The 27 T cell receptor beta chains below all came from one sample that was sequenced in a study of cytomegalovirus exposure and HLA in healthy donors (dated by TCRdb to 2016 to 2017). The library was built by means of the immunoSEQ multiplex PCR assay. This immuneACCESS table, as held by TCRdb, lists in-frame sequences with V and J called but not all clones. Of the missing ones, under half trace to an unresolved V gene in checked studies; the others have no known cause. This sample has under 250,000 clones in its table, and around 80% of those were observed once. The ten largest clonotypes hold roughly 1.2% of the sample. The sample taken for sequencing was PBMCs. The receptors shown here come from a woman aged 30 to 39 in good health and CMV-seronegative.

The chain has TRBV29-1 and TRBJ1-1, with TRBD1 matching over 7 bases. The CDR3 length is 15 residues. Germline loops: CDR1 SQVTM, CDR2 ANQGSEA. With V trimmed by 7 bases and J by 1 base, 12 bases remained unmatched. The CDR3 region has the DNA TGCAGCGCCCAGACAGGGATCATTGGGAACACTGAAGCTTTCTTT. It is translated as CSAQTGIIGNTEAFF.

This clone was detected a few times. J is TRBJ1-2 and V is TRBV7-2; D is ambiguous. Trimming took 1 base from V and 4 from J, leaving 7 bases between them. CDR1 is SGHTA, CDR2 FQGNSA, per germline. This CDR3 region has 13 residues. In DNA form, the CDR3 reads TGTGCCAGCAGCTTAGGAGGGAGCTATGGCTACACCTTC. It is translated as CASSLGGSYGYTF.

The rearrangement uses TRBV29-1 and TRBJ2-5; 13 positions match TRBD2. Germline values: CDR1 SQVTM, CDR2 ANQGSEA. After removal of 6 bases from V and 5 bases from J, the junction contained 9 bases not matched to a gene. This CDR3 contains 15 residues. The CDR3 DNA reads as TGCAGCGTAGTGGGACTAGCGGGACTTGGGGAGACCCAGTACTTC. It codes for CSVVGLAGLGETQYF.

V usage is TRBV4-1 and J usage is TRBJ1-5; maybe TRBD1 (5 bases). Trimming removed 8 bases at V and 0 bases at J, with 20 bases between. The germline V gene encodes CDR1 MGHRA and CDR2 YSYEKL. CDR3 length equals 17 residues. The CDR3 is CASRGDPAPYSNQPQHF. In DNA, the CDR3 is TGCGCCAGCCGGGGGGACCCAGCCCCTTATAGCAATCAGCCCCAGCATTTT.

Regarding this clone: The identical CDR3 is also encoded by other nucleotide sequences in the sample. CDR3 in amino acids: CASSMGLAGADTQYF. DNA of the CDR3: TGTGCCAGCAGCATGGGACTAGCGGGGGCAGATACGCAGTATTTT. The V gene is TRBV11-2, the J gene TRBJ2-3, with TRBD2 identical over 14 bases. V gave up 5 bases and J gave up 4 bases; unmatched junction bases: 2. From germline, CDR1 is SGHAT and CDR2 FQNNGV. This CDR3 region has 15 residues.

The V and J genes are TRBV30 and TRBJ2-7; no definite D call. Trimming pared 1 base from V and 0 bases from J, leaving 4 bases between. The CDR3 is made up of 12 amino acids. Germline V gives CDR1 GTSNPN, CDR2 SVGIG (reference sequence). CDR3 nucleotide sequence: TGTGCCTGGAGTGCCGTCTCCTACGAGCAGTACTTC. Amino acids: CAWSAVSYEQYF.

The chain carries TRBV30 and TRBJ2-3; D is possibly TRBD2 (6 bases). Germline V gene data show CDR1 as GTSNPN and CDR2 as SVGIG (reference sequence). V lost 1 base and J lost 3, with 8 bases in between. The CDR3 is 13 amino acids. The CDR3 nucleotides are TGTGCCTGGAGTGCCGGGACTACAGATACGCAGTATTTT. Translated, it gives CAWSAGTTDTQYF.

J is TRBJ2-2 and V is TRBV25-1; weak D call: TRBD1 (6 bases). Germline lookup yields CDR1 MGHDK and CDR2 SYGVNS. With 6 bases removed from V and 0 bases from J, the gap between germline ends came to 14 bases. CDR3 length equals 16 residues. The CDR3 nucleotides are TGTGCCAGCAGAGAGACCGGGACAACGAACACCGGGGAGCTGTTTTTT. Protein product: CASRETGTTNTGELFF.

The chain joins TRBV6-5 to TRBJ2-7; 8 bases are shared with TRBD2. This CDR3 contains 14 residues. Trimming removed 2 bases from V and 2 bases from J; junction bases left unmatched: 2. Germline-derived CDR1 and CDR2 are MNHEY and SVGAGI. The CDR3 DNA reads TGTGCCAGCAGTTACGCGGGAGGTCCCTACGAGCAGTACTTC. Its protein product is CASSYAGGPYEQYF.

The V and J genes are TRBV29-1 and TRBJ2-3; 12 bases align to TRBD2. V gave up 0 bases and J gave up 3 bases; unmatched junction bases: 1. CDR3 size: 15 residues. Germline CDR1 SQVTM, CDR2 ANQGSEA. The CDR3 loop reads CSVEEGLAGTDTQYF. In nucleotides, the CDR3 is TGCAGCGTTGAAGAGGGACTAGCGGGTACAGATACGCAGTATTTT.

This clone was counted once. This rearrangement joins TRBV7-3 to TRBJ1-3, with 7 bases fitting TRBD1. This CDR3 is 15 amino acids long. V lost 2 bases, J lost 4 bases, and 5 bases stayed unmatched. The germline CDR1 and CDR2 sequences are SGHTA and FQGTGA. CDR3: CASSLHGTAGNTIYF. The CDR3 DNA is TGTGCCAGCAGCTTACACGGGACAGCCGGAAACACCATATATTTT. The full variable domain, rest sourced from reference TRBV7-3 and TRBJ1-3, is GAGVSQTPSNKVTEKGKYVELRCDPISGHTALYWYRQSLGQGPEFLIYFQGTGAADDSGLPNDRFFAVRPEGSVSTLKIQRTERGDSAVYLCASSLHGTAGNTIYFGEGSWLTVV.

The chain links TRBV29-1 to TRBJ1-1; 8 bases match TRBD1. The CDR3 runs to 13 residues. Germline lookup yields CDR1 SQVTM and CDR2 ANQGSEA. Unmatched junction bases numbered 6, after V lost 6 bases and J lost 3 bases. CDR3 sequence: CSVATGVDTEAFF. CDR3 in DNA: TGCAGCGTCGCGACAGGGGTCGACACTGAAGCTTTCTTT.

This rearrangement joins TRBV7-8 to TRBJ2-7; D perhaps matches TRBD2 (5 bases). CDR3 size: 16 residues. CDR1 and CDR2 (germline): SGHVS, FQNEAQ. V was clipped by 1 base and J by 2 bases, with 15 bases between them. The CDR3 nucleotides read TGTGCCAGCAGCTTAGGGCCGGGGAAAAGGGCCTACGAGCAGTACTTC. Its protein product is CASSLGPGKRAYEQYF.

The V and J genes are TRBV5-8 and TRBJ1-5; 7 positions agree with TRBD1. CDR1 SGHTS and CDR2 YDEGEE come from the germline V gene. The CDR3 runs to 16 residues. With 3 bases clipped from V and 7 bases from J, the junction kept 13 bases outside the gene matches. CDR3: CASSYYQYRGRQPQHF. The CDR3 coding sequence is TGTGCCAGCAGCTATTACCAGTACAGGGGAAGACAGCCCCAGCATTTT.

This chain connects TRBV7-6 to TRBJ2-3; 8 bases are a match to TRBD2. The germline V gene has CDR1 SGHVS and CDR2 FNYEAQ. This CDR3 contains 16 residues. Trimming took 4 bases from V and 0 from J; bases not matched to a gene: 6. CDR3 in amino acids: CASSYLSGASTDTQYF. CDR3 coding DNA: TGTGCCAGCAGCTATCTTAGCGGGGCCAGCACAGATACGCAGTATTTT. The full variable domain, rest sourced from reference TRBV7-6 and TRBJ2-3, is GAGVSQSPRYKVTKRGQDVALRCDPISGHVSLYWYRQALGQGPEFLTYFNYEAQQDKSGLPNDRFSAERPEGSISTLTIQRTEQRDSAMYRCASSYLSGASTDTQYFGPGTRLTVL.

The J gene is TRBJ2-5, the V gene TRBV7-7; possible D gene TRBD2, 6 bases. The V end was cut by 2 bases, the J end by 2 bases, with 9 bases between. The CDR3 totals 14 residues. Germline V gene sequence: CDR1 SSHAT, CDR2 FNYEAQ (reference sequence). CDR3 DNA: TGTGCCAGCAGCTTAATGACTAGGCAAGAGACCCAGTACTTC. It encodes CASSLMTRQETQYF.

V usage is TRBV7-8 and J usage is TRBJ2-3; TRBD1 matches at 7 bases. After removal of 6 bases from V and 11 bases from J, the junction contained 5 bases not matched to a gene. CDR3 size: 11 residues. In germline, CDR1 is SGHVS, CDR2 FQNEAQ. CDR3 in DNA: TGTGCCAGCAGGGGACAGAGGAGGCAGTATTTT. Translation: CASRGQRRQYF.

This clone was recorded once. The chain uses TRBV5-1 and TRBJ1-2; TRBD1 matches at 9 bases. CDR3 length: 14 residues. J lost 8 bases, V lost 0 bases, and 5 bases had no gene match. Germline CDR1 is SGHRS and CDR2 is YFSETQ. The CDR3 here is CASSLVSGTGGYTF. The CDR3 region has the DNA TGCGCCAGCAGCTTGGTCTCCGGGACAGGGGGCTACACCTTC.

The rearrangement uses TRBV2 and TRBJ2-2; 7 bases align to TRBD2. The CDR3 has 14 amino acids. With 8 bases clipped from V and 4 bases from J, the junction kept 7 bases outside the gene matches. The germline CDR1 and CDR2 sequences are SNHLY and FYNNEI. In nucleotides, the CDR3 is TGTGCCAGCCTTAGGCGGGAGAGCACCGGGGAGCTGTTTTTT. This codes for CASLRRESTGELFF.

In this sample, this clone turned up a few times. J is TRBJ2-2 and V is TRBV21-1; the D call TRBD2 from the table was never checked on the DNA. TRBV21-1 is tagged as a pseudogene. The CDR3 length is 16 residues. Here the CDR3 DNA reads TGTGCCAGCAGCAACCGCAGAGGCGCGAACACCGGGGAGCTGTTTTTT. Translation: CASSNRRGANTGELFF.

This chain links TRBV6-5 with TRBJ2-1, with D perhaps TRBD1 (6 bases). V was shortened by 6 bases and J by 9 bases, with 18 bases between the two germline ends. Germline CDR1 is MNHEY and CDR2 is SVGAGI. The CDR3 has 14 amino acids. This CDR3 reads CASSRLGGGGEQFF. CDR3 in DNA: TGTGCCAGCAGCCGCCTTGGGGGCGGAGGTGAGCAGTTCTTC.

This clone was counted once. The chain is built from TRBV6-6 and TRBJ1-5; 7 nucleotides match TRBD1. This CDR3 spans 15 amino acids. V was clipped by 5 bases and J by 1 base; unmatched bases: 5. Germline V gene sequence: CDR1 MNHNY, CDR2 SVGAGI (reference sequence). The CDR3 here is CASSTRGMSNQPQHF. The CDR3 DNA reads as TGTGCCAGCAGTACCAGGGGGATGAGCAATCAGCCCCAGCATTTT.

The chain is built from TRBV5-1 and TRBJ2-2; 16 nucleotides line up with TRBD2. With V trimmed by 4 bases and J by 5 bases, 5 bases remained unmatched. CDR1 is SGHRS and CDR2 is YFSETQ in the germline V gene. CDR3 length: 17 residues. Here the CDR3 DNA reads TGCGCCAGCAGCACTTCGGGACTAGCGGGAGGGACCGGGGAGCTGTTTTTT. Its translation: CASSTSGLAGGTGELFF.

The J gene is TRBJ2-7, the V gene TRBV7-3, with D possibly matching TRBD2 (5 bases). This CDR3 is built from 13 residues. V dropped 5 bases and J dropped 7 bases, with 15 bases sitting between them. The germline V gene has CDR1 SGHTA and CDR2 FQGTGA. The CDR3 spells CASSPGVRGEQYF. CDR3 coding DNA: TGTGCCAGCAGCCCCGGGGTCCGAGGAGAGCAGTACTTC.

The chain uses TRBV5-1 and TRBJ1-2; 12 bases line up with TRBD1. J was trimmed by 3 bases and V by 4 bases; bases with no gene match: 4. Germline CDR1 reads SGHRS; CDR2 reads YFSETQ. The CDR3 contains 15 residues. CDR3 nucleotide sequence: TGCGCCAGCAGCCTGGGACAGGGGGCATACTATGGCTACACCTTC. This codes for CASSLGQGAYYGYTF.

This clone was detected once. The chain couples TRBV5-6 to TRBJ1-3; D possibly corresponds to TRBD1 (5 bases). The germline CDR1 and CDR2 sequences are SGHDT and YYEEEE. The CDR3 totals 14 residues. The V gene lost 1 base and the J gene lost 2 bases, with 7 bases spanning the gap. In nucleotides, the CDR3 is TGTGCCAGCAGCTTGTCAGGGACTGGAAACACCATATATTTT. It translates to CASSLSGTGNTIYF.

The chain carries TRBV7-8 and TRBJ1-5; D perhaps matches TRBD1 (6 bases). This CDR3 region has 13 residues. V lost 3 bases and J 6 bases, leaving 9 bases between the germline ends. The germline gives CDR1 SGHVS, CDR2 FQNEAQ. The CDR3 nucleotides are TGTGCCAGCAGCTTCGTGGGGGCTCAGCCCCAGCATTTT. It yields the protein CASSFVGAQPQHF.